These 20 T cell receptor beta chains share one sample of origin, sequenced in a study of T cell repertoires in cytomegalovirus infection. What these receptors recognize is not known. MiXCR, run by TCRdb on the reads, gives a single entry per CDR3 protein. Of about 24,000 distinct CDR3 sequences in the sample, around 21% are singletons; the top ten hold around 93%. The material sequenced was CD8+ T cells from cultured PBMCs, taken from culture after CMV antigen stimulation. The source is a human donor in good health (CMV status not recorded). Some clones in this sample may be carry-over from other donors' samples.

The chain couples TRBV15 to TRBJ1-5; TRBD1 is a possible D gene (5 bases). Germline CDR1 LNHNV, CDR2 YYDKDF (reference sequence). The length of the CDR3 is 14 residues. With 9 bases removed from V and 4 bases from J, the gap between germline ends came to 16 bases. The CDR3 here is CATGPGPSNQPQHF. CDR3 in DNA: TGTGCCACAGGGCCGGGGCCTTCAAATCAGCCCCAGCATTTT.

This chain joins TRBV10-3 and TRBJ1-6, with a possible D match to TRBD1 (6 bases). This CDR3 region has 14 residues. Germline V CDR1 and CDR2: ENHRY, SYGVKD. Trimming left V 3 bases short and J 3 bases short, with 6 bases between. CDR3 sequence: CAISEQGYNSPLHF. The CDR3 DNA reads as TGTGCCATCAGTGAACAGGGCTATAATTCACCCCTCCACTTT.

The chain links TRBV4-1 to TRBJ2-1; D is uncertain. CDR3 length equals 15 residues. V was pared by 0 bases and J by 6 bases, with 12 bases between. Germline CDR1 is MGHRA and CDR2 is YSYEKL. CDR3 bases: TGCGCCAGCAGCCAAGAGGGTGGGCAATTCAATGAGCAGTTCTTC. Its translation is CASSQEGGQFNEQFF.

This chain joins TRBV29-1 and TRBJ2-7, with 8 bases that match TRBD1. The CDR3 runs to 13 residues. Germline values: CDR1 SQVTM, CDR2 ANQGSEA. Trimming cost V 6 bases and J 5 bases; bases outside gene matches: 9. CDR3 coding DNA: TGCAGCGTCCGTCCCCCGGACAGGGACGAGCAGTACTTC. It specifies CSVRPPDRDEQYF.

This clonotype was counted a few times. V and J are TRBV19 and TRBJ2-2, with D unresolved. The CDR3 is made up of 12 amino acids. Trimming shortened V by 3 bases and J by 10 bases, and 9 bases separated the two germline ends. Germline values: CDR1 LNHDA, CDR2 SQIVND (reference sequence). The CDR3 reads CASSILATELFF. The CDR3 region has the DNA TGTGCCAGTAGTATTCTTGCCACGGAGCTGTTTTTT.

The chain links TRBV6-1 to TRBJ2-3, with D possibly being TRBD1 (6 bases). The CDR3 length is 16 residues. CDR1 is MNHNS and CDR2 is SASEGT in the germline V gene. With 3 bases removed from V and 13 bases from J, the gap between germline ends came to 26 bases. In nucleotides, the CDR3 is TGTGCCAGCAGTGATGCGGAAGCGCAAAACAGGGTTGAGGAGTATTTT. Its protein is CASSDAEAQNRVEEYF.

The rearrangement joins TRBV28 to TRBJ1-4, with 8 bases matching TRBD1. Germline V gene data show CDR1 as MDHEN and CDR2 as SYDVKM. J was trimmed by 5 bases and V by 4 bases; bases with no gene match: 6. CDR3 length: 15 residues. CDR3 in DNA: TGTGCCAGCAGTTCCCCCCGGACAGGGAATGAAAAACTGTTTTTT. Translation: CASSSPRTGNEKLFF.

This clonotype has more than one count but fewer than ten. The chain joins TRBV4-2 to TRBJ2-1, with 9 positions matching TRBD2. Germline V lookup: CDR1 LGHNA, CDR2 YNFKEQ. This CDR3 is built from 17 residues. V lost 2 bases to trimming and J lost 9 bases; unmatched junction nucleotides: 14. CDR3 in amino acids: CASSQSPPAGGPTEQFF. The CDR3 DNA reads TGTGCCAGCAGCCAATCACCTCCGGCGGGGGGGCCTACTGAGCAGTTCTTC.

The V and J genes are TRBV20-1 and TRBJ2-5; 16 bases match TRBD2. V was clipped by 5 bases and J by 2 bases; unmatched bases: 8. Germline V gene lookup returns CDR1 DFQATT and CDR2 SNEGSKA (reference sequence). The CDR3 length is 17 residues. For the CDR3, the DNA is TGCAGTGCTTGGGGACTAGCGGGGGGGCCGCGTCAAGAGACCCAGTACTTC. It is translated as CSAWGLAGGPRQETQYF.

This clonotype was found many times. This rearrangement joins TRBV6-1 to TRBJ2-1, with a tentative D call TRBD1 (5 bases). The germline V and J ends were trimmed by 8 bases and 12 bases, with 20 bases remaining between them. Germline V gene data show CDR1 as MNHNS and CDR2 as SASEGT. The CDR3 runs to 13 residues. The CDR3 DNA follows: TGTGCCAGCCAATCAGCGACAGCGATCGGGCAGTTCTTC. Translation: CASQSATAIGQFF.

This clonotype was observed at least ten times. This CDR3 is CASSLVPGMNTEAFF. CDR3 bases: TGTGCCAGCAGCTTAGTTCCAGGAATGAACACTGAAGCTTTCTTT. The gene calls are TRBV7-2 and TRBJ1-1; D is undetermined. V shed 1 base and J shed 0 bases, with 9 bases lying between them. This CDR3 is built from 15 residues. Germline V gene sequence: CDR1 SGHTA, CDR2 FQGNSA.

At least ten counts were recorded for this clonotype. The chain recombines TRBV6-5 with TRBJ1-6; tentative D call: TRBD1 (5 bases). This CDR3 has 14 amino acids. CDR1 MNHEY and CDR2 SVGAGI come from the germline V gene. V lost 0 bases, J lost 6 bases, and 6 bases lay in between. The DNA of the CDR3 is TGTGCCAGCAGTTACTCGGGGGGTAATTCACCCCTCCACTTT. Translating it yields CASSYSGGNSPLHF.

The CDR3 sequence: CASSTSTRGQWSDTQYF. CDR3 DNA: TGTGCCAGCAGTACCTCGACACGAGGACAATGGAGCGATACGCAGTATTTT. V usage is TRBV27 and J usage is TRBJ2-3, with D possibly being TRBD1 (5 bases). The V end lost 5 bases, the J end lost 6 bases, and 24 bases lay between the germline ends. The CDR3 covers 17 residues. From germline, CDR1 is MNHEY and CDR2 SMNVEV (reference sequence).

This clonotype was seen only a few times. CDR3 sequence reads: CASSPNAGTSVYSYEQYF. The CDR3 coding sequence is TGTGCCAGCAGCCCCAACGCCGGGACTAGCGTTTATTCCTACGAGCAGTACTTC. This chain links TRBV3-1 with TRBJ2-7; the match to TRBD2 covers 10 bases. Germline CDR1 and CDR2: LGHDT and YNNKEL (reference sequence). This CDR3 contains 18 residues. With V trimmed by 4 bases and J by 1 base, 13 bases remained unmatched.

In regard to this clonotype: A junction boundary mismatches the germline segment, possibly from a read error. This sequence joins TRBV6-2 or TRBV6-3 and TRBJ2-1; 16 bases match TRBD2. Looked up from germline, CDR1 is MNHEY and CDR2 is SVGEGT. The CDR3 is 13 amino acids. The CDR3 protein is CATLGTSGGVYSF. Here the CDR3 DNA reads TGTGCCACCCTCGGGACTAGCGGGGGGGTATACTCCTTC.

This clonotype has at least ten counts. The chain uses TRBV28 and TRBJ2-7; D is possibly TRBD2 (5 bases). The CDR3 totals 17 residues. V was trimmed by 5 bases and J by 2 bases, leaving 22 bases between them. In germline, CDR1 is MDHEN, CDR2 SYDVKM. For the CDR3, the DNA is TGTGCCAGCAGTCTAGAATCCTTGGGGAGCAAACCCTACGAGCAGTACTTC. Residues: CASSLESLGSKPYEQYF. Looking up the rest from reference TRBV28 and TRBJ2-7 gives the full variable domain: DVKVTQSSRYLVKRTGEKVFLECVQDMDHENMFWYRQDPGLGLRLIYFSYDVKMKEKGDIPEGYSVSREKKERFSLILESASTNQTSMYLCASSLESLGSKPYEQYFGPGTRLTVT.

A remark on this clonotype: This sequence may be a read error, since a much larger clone differs from it by one base. The V gene is TRBV6-5, the J gene TRBJ1-5; no reliable D call. In germline, CDR1 is MNHEY, CDR2 SVGAGI. Between the trimmed V and J ends, which lost 5 bases and 4 bases, there was a span of 18 bases. The CDR3 length is 16 residues. The CDR3 DNA reads TGTGCCAGCAGTGAATCGGTAGGGAACGATAATCAGCCCCAGCATTTT. This codes for CASSESVGNDNQPQHF.

V is TRBV6-1 and J is TRBJ1-1; D call uncertain. Germline assignment: CDR1 MNHNS and CDR2 SASEGT. With 7 bases removed from V and 10 bases from J, the gap between germline ends came to 10 bases. The CDR3 totals 10 residues. As DNA, the CDR3 is TGTGCCAGCAAGATGGTGGGAGCTTTCTTT. Translation: CASKMVGAFF.

The chain is built from TRBV5-1 and TRBJ2-2; unclear D gene. Germline assignment: CDR1 SGHRS and CDR2 YFSETQ. The CDR3 extends over 15 amino acids. V dropped 1 base and J dropped 3 bases, with 10 bases sitting between them. The CDR3 DNA is TGCGCCAGCAGCTTGATCAACCGGGACACCGGGGAGCTGTTTTTT. It yields the protein CASSLINRDTGELFF.

This clonotype was seen a few times. This chain uses TRBV10-3 with TRBJ1-2, with 7 bases identical to TRBD1. The CDR3 contains 14 residues. Germline CDR1 and CDR2: ENHRY and SYGVKD. V lost 3 bases, J lost 1 base, and 2 bases stayed unmatched. As DNA, the CDR3 is TGTGCCATCAGTGACAACAGGGGTAACTATGGCTACACCTTC. Its translation is CAISDNRGNYGYTF.